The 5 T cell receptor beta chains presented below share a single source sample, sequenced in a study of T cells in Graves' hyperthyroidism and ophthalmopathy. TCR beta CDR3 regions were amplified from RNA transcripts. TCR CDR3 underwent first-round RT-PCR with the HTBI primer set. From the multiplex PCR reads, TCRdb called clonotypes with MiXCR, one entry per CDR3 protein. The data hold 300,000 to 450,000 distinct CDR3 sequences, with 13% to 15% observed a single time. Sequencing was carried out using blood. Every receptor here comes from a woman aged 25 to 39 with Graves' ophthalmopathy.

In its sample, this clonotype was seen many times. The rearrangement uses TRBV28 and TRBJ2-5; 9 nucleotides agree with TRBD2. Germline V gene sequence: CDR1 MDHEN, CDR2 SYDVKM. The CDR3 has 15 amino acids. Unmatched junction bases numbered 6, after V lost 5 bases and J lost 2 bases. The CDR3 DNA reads TGTGCCAGCAGTGAACTAGCGGGTGAACAAGAGACCCAGTACTTC. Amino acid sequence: CASSELAGEQETQYF.

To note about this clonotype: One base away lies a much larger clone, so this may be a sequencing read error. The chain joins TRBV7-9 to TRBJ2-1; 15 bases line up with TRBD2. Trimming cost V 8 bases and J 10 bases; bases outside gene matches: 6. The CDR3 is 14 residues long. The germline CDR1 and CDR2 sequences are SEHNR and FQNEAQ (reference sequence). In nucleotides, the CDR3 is TGTGCCAGCGGCCGTGGGACTAGCGGGGGGGAGCAGTTCTTC. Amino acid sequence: CASGRGTSGGEQFF.

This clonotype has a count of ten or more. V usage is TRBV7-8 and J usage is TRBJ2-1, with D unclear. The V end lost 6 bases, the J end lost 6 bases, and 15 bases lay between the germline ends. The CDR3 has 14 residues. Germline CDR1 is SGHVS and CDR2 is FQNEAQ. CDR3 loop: CASRLKAWGNEQFF. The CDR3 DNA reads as TGTGCCAGCAGACTAAAGGCGTGGGGCAATGAGCAGTTCTTC.

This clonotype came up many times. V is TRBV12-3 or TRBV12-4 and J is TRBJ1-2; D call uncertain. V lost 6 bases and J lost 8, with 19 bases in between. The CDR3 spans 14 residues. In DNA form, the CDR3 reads TGTGCCAGCAGCCGCGGGCCCTCTCTCCGAGGCTACACCTTC. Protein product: CASSRGPSLRGYTF.

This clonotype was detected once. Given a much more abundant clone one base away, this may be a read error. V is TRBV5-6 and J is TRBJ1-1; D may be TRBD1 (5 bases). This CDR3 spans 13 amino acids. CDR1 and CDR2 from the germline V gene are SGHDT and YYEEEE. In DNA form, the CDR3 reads TGTGCCAGCGGCTTGGGGCCCGCCACTGAAGCTTTCTTT. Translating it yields CASGLGPATEAFF.